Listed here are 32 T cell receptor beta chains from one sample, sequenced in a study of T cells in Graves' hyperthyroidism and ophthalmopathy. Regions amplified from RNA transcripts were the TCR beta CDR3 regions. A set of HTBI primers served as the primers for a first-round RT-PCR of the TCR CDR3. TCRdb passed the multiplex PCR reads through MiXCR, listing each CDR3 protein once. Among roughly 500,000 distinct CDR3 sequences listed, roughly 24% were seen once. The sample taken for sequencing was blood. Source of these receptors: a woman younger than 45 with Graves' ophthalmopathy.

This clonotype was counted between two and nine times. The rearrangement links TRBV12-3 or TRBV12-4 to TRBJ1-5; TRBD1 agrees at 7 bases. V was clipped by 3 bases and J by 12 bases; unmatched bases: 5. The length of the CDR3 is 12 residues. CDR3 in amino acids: CASSLTGMDQHF. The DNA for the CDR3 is TGTGCCAGCAGTTTGACAGGGATGGACCAGCATTTT.

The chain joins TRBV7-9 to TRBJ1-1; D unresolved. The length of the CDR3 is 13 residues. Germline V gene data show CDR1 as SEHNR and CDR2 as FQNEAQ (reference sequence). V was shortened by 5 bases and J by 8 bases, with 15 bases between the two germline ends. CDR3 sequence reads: CASSPQRREEAFF. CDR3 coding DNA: TGTGCCAGCAGCCCCCAGCGACGAGAAGAAGCTTTCTTT.

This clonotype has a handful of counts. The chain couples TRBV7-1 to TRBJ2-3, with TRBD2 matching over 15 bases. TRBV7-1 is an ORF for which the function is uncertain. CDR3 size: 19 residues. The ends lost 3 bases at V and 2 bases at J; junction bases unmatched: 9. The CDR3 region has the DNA TGTGCCAGCAGCTCCCGCGGGACTAGCGGGGGGAGAGACACAGATACGCAGTATTTT. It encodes CASSSRGTSGGRDTDTQYF.

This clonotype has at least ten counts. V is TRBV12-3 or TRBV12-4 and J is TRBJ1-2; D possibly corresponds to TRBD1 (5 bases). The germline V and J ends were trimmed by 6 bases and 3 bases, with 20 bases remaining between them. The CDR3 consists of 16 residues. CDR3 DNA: TGTGCCAGCAGCTCGTTGTGGACACAGCACCACTATGGCTACACCTTC. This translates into CASSSLWTQHHYGYTF.

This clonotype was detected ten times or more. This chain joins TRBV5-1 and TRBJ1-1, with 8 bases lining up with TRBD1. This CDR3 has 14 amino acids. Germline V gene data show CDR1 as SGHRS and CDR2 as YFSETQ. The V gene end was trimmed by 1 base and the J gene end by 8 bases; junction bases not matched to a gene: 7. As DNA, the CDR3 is TGCGCCAGCAGCTTGTCCCAGGGGGCTTTCGAAGCTTTCTTT. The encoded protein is CASSLSQGAFEAFF.

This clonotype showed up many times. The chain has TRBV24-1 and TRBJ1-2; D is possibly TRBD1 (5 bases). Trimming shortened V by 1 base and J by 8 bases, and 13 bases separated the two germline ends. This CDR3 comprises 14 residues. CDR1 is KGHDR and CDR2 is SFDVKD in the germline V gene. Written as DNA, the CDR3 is TGTGCCACCAGTGATTTACGGGGGATCGGCGGCTACACCTTC. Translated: CATSDLRGIGGYTF.

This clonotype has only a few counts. The CDR3 loop reads CSAVAGGLYEQYF. For the CDR3, the DNA is TGCAGCGCAGTAGCGGGAGGGCTATACGAGCAGTACTTC. The chain uses TRBV20-1 and TRBJ2-7; 11 bases align to TRBD2. Germline V lookup: CDR1 DFQATT, CDR2 SNEGSKA (reference sequence). This CDR3 is 13 amino acids long.

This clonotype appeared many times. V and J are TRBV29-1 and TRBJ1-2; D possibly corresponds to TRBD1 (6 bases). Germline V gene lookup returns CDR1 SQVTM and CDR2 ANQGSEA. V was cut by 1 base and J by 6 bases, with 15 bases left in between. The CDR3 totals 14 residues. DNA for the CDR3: TGCAGCGTTGAAGGACGGGGGCGGCCAGATGGCTACACCTTC. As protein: CSVEGRGRPDGYTF.

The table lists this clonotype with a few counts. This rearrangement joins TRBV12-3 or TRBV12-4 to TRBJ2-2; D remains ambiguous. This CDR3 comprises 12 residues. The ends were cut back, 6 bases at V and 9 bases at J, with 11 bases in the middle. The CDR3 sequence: CASRPEPRELFF. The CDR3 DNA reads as TGTGCCAGCAGGCCTGAGCCCCGGGAGCTGTTTTTT.

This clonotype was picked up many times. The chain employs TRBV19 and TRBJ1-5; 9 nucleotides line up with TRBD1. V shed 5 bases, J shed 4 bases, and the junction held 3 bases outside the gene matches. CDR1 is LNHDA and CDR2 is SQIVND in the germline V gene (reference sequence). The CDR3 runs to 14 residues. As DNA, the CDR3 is TGTGCCAGTAGTGACGACAGGGGGAATCAGCCCCAGCATTTT. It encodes CASSDDRGNQPQHF.

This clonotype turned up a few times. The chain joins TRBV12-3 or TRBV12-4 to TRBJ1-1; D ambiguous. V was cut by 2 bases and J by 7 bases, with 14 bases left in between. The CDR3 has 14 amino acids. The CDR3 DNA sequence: TGTGCCAGCAGTTTAAAGGGCACCGGTCTTGAAGCTTTCTTT. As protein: CASSLKGTGLEAFF.

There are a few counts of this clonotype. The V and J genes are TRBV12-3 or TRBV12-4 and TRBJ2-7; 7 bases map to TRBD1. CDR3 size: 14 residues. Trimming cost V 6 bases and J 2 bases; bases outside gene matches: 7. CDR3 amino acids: CASRLGDSPYEQYF. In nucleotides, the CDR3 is TGTGCCAGCAGGCTAGGGGACAGCCCCTACGAGCAGTACTTC.

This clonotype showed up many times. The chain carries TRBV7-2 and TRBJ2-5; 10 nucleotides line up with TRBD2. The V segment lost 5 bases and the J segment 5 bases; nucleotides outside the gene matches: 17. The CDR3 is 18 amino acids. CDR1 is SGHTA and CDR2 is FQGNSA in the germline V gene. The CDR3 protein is CASSPGWTGTSDLETQYF. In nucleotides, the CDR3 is TGTGCCAGCAGCCCAGGATGGACCGGGACTAGCGATTTGGAGACCCAGTACTTC.

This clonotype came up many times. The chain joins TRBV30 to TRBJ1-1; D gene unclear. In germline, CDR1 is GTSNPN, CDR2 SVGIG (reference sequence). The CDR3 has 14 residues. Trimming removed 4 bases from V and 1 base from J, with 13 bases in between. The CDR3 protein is CAWIRKPGNTEAFF. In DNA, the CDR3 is TGTGCCTGGATTCGCAAACCAGGGAACACTGAAGCTTTCTTT.

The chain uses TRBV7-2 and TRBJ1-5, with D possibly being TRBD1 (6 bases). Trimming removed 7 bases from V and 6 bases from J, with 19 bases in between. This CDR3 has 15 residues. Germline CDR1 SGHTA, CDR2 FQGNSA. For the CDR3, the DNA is TGTGCCAGCACCACAACCGGGGGACAATTTCAGCCCCAGCATTTT. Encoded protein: CASTTTGGQFQPQHF.

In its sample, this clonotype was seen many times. The CDR3, as DNA: TGTGCCAGCAGTCCCCCCCCGGGAGCGGGGGGAACTTACGAGCAGTACTTC. Protein: CASSPPPGAGGTYEQYF. This sequence joins TRBV12-3 or TRBV12-4 and TRBJ2-7; 9 bases agree with TRBD2. This CDR3 has 17 residues. V trimming: 5 bases; J trimming: 4 bases; junction bases outside the gene matches: 15.

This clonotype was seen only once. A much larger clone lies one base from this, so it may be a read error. The CDR3 protein is CASCGTGGGYGYTF. The CDR3 DNA reads TGTGCCAGCTGCGGGACAGGGGGCGGCTATGGCTACACCTTC. The chain uses TRBV9 and TRBJ1-2; 12 bases are a match to TRBD1. Germline V gene sequence: CDR1 SGDLS, CDR2 YYNGEE. This CDR3 contains 14 residues. V shed 7 bases, J shed 4 bases, and the junction held 5 bases outside the gene matches.

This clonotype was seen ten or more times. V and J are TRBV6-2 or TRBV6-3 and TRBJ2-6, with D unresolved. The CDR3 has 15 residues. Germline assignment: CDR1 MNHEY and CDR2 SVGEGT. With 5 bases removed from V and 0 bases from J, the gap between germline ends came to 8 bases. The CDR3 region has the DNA TGTGCCAGCAGTCTGCAGTTCTCTGGGGCCAACGTCCTGACTTTC. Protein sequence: CASSLQFSGANVLTF.

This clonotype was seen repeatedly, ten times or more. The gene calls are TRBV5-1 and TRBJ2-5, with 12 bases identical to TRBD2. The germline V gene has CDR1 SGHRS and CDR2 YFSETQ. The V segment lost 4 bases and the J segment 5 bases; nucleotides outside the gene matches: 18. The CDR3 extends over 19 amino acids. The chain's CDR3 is CASSPQLTSGGGIAETQYF. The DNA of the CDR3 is TGCGCCAGCAGCCCCCAACTGACTAGCGGGGGAGGTATAGCGGAGACCCAGTACTTC.

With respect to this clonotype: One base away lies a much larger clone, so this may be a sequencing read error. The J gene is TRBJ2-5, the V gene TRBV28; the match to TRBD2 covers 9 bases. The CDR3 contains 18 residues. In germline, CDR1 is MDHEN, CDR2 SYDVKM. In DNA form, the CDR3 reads TGTGCCGGCAGGTGGGGTAGCGGGAGAGGGAGGTACCAAGAGACCCAGTACTTC. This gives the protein CAGRWGSGRGRYQETQYF.

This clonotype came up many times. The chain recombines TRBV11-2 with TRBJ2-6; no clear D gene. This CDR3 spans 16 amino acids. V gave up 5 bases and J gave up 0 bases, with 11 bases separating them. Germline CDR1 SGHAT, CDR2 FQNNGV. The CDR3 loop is CASSREHSSGANVLTF. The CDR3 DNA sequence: TGTGCCAGCAGCAGAGAGCACTCCTCTGGGGCCAACGTCCTGACTTTC.

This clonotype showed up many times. The DNA of the CDR3 is TGTGCCAGCAGTGAAGCGAAAGCGGGGGGCCGTAACACCGGGGAGCTGTTTTTT. Protein product: CASSEAKAGGRNTGELFF. The genes are TRBV6-1 and TRBJ2-2, with 9 bases lining up with TRBD2. The germline gives CDR1 MNHNS, CDR2 SASEGT. Trimming at V came to 0 bases and at J to 2 bases, leaving 7 bases not matched to a gene. The CDR3 sequence is 18 residues long.

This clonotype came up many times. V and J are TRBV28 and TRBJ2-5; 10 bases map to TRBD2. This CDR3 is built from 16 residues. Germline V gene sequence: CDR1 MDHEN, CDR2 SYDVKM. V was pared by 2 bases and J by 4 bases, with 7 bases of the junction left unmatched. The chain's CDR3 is CASSLEIAGGRETQYF. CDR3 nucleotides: TGTGCCAGCAGTTTAGAGATAGCGGGGGGCCGAGAGACCCAGTACTTC.

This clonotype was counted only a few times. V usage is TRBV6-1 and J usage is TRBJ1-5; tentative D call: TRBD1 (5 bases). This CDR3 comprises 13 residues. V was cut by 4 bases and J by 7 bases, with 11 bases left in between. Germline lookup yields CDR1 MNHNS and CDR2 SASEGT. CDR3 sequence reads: CASSAGLGQPQHF. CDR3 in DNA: TGTGCCAGCAGTGCAGGGCTGGGACAGCCCCAGCATTTT.

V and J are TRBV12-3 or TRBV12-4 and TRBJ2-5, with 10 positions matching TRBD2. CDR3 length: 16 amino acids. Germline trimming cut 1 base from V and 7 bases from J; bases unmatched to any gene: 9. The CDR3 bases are TGTGCCAGCAGTTTAGGGCTAGCGGGGGTTCTCGGGACCCAGTACTTC. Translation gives CASSLGLAGVLGTQYF.

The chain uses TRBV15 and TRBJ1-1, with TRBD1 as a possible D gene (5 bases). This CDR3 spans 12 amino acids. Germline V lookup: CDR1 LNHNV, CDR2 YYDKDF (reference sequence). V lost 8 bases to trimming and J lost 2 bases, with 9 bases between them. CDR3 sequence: CATGRGNTEAFF. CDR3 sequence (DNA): TGTGCCACCGGAAGGGGCAACACTGAAGCTTTCTTT.

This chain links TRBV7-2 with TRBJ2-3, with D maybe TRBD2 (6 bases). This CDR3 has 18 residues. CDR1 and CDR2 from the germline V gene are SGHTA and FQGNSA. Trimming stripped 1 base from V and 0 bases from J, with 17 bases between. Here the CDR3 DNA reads TGTGCCAGCAGCTTAGGGGGTACGGCGGGGTCTAGCACAGATACGCAGTATTTT. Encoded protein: CASSLGGTAGSSTDTQYF.

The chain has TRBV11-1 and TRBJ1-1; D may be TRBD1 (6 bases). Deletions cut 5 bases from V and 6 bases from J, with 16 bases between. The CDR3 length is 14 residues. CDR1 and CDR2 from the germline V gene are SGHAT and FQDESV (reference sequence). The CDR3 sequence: CASSLGGGLAEAFF. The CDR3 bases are TGTGCCAGCAGCCTGGGGGGGGGGCTGGCTGAAGCTTTCTTT.

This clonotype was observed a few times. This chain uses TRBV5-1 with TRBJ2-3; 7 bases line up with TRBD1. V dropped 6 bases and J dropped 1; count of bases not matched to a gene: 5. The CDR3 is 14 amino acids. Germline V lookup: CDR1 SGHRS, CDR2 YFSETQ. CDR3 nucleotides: TGCGCCAGCAAAGGGACAGAGGGCACAGATACGCAGTATTTT. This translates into CASKGTEGTDTQYF.

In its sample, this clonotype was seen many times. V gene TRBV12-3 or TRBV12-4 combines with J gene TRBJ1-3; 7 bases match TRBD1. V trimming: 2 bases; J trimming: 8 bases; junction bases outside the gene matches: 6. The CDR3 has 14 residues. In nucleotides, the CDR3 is TGTGCCAGCAGTTTATCAGGGGGTAGTGACACCATATATTTT. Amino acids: CASSLSGGSDTIYF.

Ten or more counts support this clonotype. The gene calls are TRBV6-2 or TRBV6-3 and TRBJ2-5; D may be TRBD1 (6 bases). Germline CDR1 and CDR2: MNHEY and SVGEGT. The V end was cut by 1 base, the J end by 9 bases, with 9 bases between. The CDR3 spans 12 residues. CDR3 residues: CASSYLQGSQYF. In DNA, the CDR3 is TGTGCCAGCAGTTACTTGCAGGGGTCCCAGTACTTC.

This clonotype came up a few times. The DNA for the CDR3 is TGTGCCAGCAGCCCTAAAATAGGAGAGACCCAGTACTTC. It codes for CASSPKIGETQYF. The chain carries TRBV11-2 and TRBJ2-5, with D hard to call. V was pared by 5 bases and J by 4 bases, with 11 bases between. Germline V gene lookup returns CDR1 SGHAT and CDR2 FQNNGV. The CDR3 length is 13 residues.